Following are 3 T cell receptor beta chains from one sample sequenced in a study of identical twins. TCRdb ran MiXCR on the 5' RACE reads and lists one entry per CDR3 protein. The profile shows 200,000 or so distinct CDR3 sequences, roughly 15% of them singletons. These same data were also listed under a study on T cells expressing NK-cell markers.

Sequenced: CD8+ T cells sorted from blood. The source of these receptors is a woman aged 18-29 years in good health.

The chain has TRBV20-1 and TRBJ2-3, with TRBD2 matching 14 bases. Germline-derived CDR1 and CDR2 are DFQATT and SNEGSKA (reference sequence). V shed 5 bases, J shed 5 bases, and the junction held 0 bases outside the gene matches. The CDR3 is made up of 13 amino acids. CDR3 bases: TGCAGTGCTGGGACTAGCGGGAGAGATACGCAGTATTTT. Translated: CSAGTSGRDTQYF.

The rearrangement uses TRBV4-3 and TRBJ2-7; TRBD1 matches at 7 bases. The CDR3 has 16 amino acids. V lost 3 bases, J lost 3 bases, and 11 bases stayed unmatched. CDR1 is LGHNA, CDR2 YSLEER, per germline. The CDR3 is CASSHSSTGLFYEQYF. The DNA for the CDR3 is TGCGCCAGCAGCCACTCGTCGACAGGGTTATTCTACGAGCAGTACTTC.

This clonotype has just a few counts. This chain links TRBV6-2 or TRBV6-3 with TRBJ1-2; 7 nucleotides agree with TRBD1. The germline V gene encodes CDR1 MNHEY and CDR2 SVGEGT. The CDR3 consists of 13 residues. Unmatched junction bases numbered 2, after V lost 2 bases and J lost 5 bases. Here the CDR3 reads CASSYGTVYGYTF. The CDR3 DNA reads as TGTGCCAGCAGTTACGGGACAGTTTATGGCTACACCTTC.